A selection of T cell receptor beta chains follows, all from one sample in a study of blood T cell repertoires in COVID-19. Clones were sequenced by immunoSEQ multiplex PCR, and TCRdb holds only the in-frame ones, with some missing. The sample gives roughly 250,000 clones, around nine tenths of which show up once; approximately 1.5% is in the top ten. The sequencing sample was made of PBMCs or T cells enriched from blood (not recorded which). These receptors were taken from a woman between 45 and 65 years old who had recovered from COVID-19. Both conserved end residues are part of each CDR3. The D gene is left open where the match is weak. Some rows mark clone size as missing; the rest say once, few, many or name a class of expanded clone.

clone size: few
V gene: TRBV11-2
J gene: TRBJ2-7
D gene: TRBD1
CDR3 protein: CASSRQGANFYEQYF
CDR3 DNA: TGTGCCAGCAGTCGACAGGGGGCCAACTTCTACGAGCAGTACTTC

clone size: NA
V gene: TRBV5-1
J gene: TRBJ2-7
D gene: TRBD2
CDR3 protein: CASSRRLAGGLDEQYF
CDR3 DNA: TGCGCCAGCAGCAGACGACTAGCGGGAGGGCTGGACGAGCAGTACTTC

clone size: NA
V gene: TRBV24-1
J gene: TRBJ2-1
D gene: NA
CDR3 protein: CATSDMDWNEQFF
CDR3 DNA: TGTGCCACCAGTGACATGGACTGGAATGAGCAGTTCTTC

clone size: few
V gene: TRBV28
J gene: TRBJ2-1
D gene: TRBD1
CDR3 protein: CASSPSGTGGNEQFF
CDR3 DNA: TGTGCCAGCAGTCCATCCGGGACAGGTGGCAATGAGCAGTTCTTC

clone size: NA
V gene: TRBV2
J gene: TRBJ2-3
D gene: NA
CDR3 protein: CASSEQGPDTQYF
CDR3 DNA: TGTGCCAGCAGTGAACAGGGGCCAGATACGCAGTATTTT

clone size: NA
V gene: TRBV28
J gene: TRBJ1-5
D gene: NA
CDR3 protein: CASSPGGGDSNQPQHF
CDR3 DNA: TGTGCCAGCAGCCCCGGAGGGGGGGATAGCAATCAGCCCCAGCATTTT

clone size: once
V gene: TRBV2
J gene: TRBJ1-5
D gene: NA
CDR3 protein: CASSGLERAQHF
CDR3 DNA: TGTGCCAGCAGTGGACTCGAACGGGCCCAGCATTTT

clone size: NA
V gene: TRBV7-8
J gene: TRBJ1-1
D gene: TRBD1
CDR3 protein: CASSSYRGNTEAFF
CDR3 DNA: TGTGCCAGCAGCTCATACAGGGGGAACACTGAAGCTTTCTTT

clone size: NA
V gene: TRBV5-1
J gene: TRBJ2-5
D gene: TRBD2
CDR3 protein: CASSLASGSQETQYF
CDR3 DNA: TGCGCCAGCAGCTTGGCTAGCGGGAGCCAAGAGACCCAGTACTTC

clone size: NA
V gene: TRBV21-1
J gene: TRBJ1-2
D gene: NA
CDR3 protein: CASSPRGPDGYTF
CDR3 DNA: TGTGCCAGCAGTCCACGTGGGCCTGATGGCTACACCTTC

clone size: NA
V gene: TRBV5-1
J gene: TRBJ1-1
D gene: TRBD1
CDR3 protein: CASSLGALGQATEAFF
CDR3 DNA: TGCGCCAGCAGCTTGGGTGCCCTGGGACAGGCGACTGAAGCTTTCTTT

clone size: NA
V gene: TRBV5-1
J gene: TRBJ2-1
D gene: TRBD2
CDR3 protein: CASSSTSGRSDEQFF
CDR3 DNA: TGCGCCAGCAGCTCAACTAGCGGGAGGAGTGATGAGCAGTTCTTC

clone size: few
V gene: TRBV2
J gene: TRBJ2-1
D gene: TRBD2
CDR3 protein: CASSPTSGRANEQFF
CDR3 DNA: TGTGCCAGCAGCCCCACTAGCGGGAGGGCCAATGAGCAGTTCTTC

clone size: NA
V gene: TRBV28
J gene: TRBJ1-5
D gene: NA
CDR3 protein: CASRLRQVLYQPQHF
CDR3 DNA: TGTGCCAGCAGGCTACGACAGGTCTTGTACCAGCCCCAGCATTTT

clone size: NA
V gene: TRBV12-5
J gene: TRBJ1-3
D gene: NA
CDR3 protein: CASARSEGNSGNTIYF
CDR3 DNA: TGTGCTAGTGCCCGTTCAGAGGGTAACTCTGGAAACACCATATATTTT

clone size: many
V gene: TRBV5-1
J gene: TRBJ1-6
D gene: NA
CDR3 protein: CASSAVRDSPLHF
CDR3 DNA: TGCGCCAGCAGCGCGGTCAGGGATTCACCCCTCCACTTT

clone size: NA
V gene: TRBV4-2
J gene: TRBJ1-4
D gene: NA
CDR3 protein: CASSQGGLHSGRNDKLFF
CDR3 DNA: TGTGCCAGCAGCCAAGGAGGGCTACATTCAGGGAGGAATGACAAACTGTTTTTT

clone size: NA
V gene: TRBV10-3
J gene: TRBJ2-7
D gene: NA
CDR3 protein: CAIRGDTDYEQYF
CDR3 DNA: TGTGCCATCAGAGGGGACACCGACTACGAGCAGTACTTC

clone size: NA
V gene: TRBV15
J gene: TRBJ2-7
D gene: TRBD1
CDR3 protein: CATSKDRGQFEAYF
CDR3 DNA: TGTGCCACCAGCAAGGACAGGGGCCAGTTTGAAGCGTACTTC